Described below is a single T cell receptor (beta chain) sequence and its context. Its antigen is not identified. This entry comes from a study of OX40 agonist ivuxolimab in advanced cancers. Study-level points and caveats: Fewer expanded clones were found on average in CD4+ than in CD8+ T cells.

The data were produced by immunoSEQ multiplex PCR, yet TCRdb's version contains in-frame clones alone and is incomplete. The repertoire holds some 79,000 clones, around nine tenths seen once, with around 0.4% in the top ten. The V gene's germline CDR1 is LNHNV and CDR2 YYDKDF (reference sequence). CDR3 length equals 13 residues. With 0 bases removed from V and 14 bases from J, the gap between germline ends came to 14 bases. The chain joins TRBV15 to TRBJ2-1; D not resolved. This TCR was sampled from an adult with an advanced solid tumor such as melanoma, head and neck, liver or kidney cancer. Sequencing used CD4+ or CD8+ T cells sorted from blood, obtained in a trial of the OX40 agonist ivuxolimab. CDR3 in amino acids: CATSRDLTSFKFF. The CDR3 coding sequence is TGTGCCACCAGCAGAGATCTAACCTCGTTTAAGTTCTTC.